This T cell receptor (beta chain) was observed in a study of blood T cell repertoires in COVID-19. Study context: PBMCs, B-cell-depleted T cells, or T cells provided the cDNA or gDNA that made up the material.

Using immunoSEQ multiplex PCR, the repertoire was profiled, and TCRdb retains in-frame clones only, with some absent. The sample holds just over 250,000 clones, more than 70% seen once. The CDR3 spans 12 residues. V was clipped by 4 bases and J by 5 bases, with 7 bases between them. CDR1 and CDR2 (germline): SGDLS, YYNGEE. The table lists this clone with a count of one. The sequencing input was peripheral blood. This receptor was obtained from a woman between 50 and 59 years old with acute or convalescent COVID-19. The gene calls are TRBV9 and TRBJ2-4; weak D call: TRBD1 (5 bases). This chain's CDR3 is CASSQGENIQYF. The CDR3 DNA reads TGTGCCAGCAGCCAGGGTGAAAACATTCAGTACTTC.